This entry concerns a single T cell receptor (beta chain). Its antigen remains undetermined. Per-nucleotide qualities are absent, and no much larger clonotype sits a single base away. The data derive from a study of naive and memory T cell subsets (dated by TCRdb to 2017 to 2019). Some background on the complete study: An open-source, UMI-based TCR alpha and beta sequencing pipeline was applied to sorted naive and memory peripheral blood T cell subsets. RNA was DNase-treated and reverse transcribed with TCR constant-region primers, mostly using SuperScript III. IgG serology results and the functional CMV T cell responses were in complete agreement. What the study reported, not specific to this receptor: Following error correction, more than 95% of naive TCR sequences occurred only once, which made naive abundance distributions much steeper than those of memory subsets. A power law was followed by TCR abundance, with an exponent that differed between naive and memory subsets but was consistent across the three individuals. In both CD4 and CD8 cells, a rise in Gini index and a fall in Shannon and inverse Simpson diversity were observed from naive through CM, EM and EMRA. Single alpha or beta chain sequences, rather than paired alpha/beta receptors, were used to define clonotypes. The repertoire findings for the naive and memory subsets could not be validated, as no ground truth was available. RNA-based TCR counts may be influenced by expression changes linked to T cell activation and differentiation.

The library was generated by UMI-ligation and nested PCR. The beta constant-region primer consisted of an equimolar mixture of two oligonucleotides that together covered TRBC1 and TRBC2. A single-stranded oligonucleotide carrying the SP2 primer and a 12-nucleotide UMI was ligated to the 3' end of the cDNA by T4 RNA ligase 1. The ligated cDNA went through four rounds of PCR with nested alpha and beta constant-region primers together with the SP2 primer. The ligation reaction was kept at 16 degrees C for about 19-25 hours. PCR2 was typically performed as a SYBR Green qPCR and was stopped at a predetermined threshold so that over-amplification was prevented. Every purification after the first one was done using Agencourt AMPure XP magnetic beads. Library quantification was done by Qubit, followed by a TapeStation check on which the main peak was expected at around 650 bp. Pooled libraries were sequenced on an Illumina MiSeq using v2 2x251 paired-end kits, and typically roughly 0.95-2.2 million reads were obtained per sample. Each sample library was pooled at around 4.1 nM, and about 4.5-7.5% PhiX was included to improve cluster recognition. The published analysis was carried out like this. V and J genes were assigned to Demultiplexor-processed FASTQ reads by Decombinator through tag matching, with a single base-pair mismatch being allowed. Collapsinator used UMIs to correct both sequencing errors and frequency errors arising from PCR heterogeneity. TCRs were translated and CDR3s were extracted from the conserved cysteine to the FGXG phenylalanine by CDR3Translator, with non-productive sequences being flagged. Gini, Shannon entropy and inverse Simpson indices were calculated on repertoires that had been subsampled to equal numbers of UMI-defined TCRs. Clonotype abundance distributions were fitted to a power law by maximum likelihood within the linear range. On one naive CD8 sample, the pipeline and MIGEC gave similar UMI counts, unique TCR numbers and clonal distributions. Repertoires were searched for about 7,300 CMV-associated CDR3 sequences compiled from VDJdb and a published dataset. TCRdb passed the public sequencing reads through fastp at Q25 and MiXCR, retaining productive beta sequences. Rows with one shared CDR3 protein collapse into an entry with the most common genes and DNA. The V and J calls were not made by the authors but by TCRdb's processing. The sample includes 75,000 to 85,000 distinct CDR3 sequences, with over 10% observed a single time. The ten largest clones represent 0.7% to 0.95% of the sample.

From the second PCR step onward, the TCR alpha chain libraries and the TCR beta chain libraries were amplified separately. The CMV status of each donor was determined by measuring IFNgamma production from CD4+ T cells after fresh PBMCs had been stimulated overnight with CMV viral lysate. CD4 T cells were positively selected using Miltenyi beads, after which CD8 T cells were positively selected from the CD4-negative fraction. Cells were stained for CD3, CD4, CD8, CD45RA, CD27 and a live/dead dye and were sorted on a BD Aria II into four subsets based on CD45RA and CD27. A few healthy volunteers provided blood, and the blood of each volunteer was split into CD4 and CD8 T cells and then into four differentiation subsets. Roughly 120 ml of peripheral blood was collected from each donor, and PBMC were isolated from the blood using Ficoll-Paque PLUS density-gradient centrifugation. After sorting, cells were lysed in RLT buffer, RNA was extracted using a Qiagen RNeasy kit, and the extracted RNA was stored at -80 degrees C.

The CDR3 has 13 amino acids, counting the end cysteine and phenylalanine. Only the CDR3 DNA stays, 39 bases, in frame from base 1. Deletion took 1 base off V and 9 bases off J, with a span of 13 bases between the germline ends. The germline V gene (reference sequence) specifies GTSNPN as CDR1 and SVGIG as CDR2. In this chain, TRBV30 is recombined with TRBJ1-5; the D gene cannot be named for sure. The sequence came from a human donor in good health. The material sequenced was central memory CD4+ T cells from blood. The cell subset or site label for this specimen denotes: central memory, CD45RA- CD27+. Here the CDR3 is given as CAWSEGGIRPQHF. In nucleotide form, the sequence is TGTGCCTGGAGTGAAGGTGGGATCCGGCCCCAGCATTTT.